This T cell receptor beta chain stems from a study of OX40 agonist ivuxolimab in advanced cancers. Measured with immunoSEQ multiplex PCR; TCRdb has only the in-frame clones, and not every one. The sample yields tens of thousands of clones, roughly nine tenths seen once. The specimen comprised CD4+ or CD8+ T cells sorted from blood, sampled in a trial of the OX40 agonist ivuxolimab. The clonotype comes from an adult with an advanced solid tumor such as melanoma, head and neck, liver or kidney cancer.

The CDR3: CSVFYNEQFF. The DNA for the CDR3 is TGCAGCGTTTTTTACAATGAGCAGTTCTTC. V is TRBV29-1 and J is TRBJ2-1; D not certain. V gave up 5 bases and J gave up 4 bases, with 3 bases separating them. The CDR3 totals 10 residues. In germline, CDR1 is SQVTM, CDR2 ANQGSEA.